The 18 T cell receptor beta chains below all came from one sample that was sequenced in a study of blood T cell repertoires in COVID-19. TCRdb's copy holds only in-frame clones and misses some; the assay was immunoSEQ multiplex PCR. This table holds 100,000 to 150,000 clones, approximately 71% found once. Sequenced sample: peripheral blood. These receptors all come from a woman in her 70s with acute or convalescent COVID-19.

The chain joins TRBV6-6 to TRBJ2-1; the match to TRBD2 covers 8 bases. The CDR3 has 16 residues. Trimming took 8 bases from V and 8 from J; bases not matched to a gene: 17. Germline CDR1 MNHNY, CDR2 SVGAGI (reference sequence). The CDR3 region is CASCPFITLAGDEQFF. The DNA of the CDR3 is TGTGCCAGCTGCCCTTTCATTACTCTAGCGGGCGATGAGCAGTTCTTC.

The rearrangement links TRBV10-1 to TRBJ2-5; weak D call: TRBD1 (5 bases). This CDR3 spans 14 amino acids. The germline V gene encodes CDR1 WNHNN and CDR2 SYGVQD (reference sequence). V was clipped by 2 bases and J by 5 bases, with 12 bases between them. The CDR3 bases are TGCGCCAGCAGTGAGGGGGCCCTCGGGGAGACCCAGTACTTC. It is translated as CASSEGALGETQYF.

The genes are TRBV29-1 and TRBJ2-3; TRBD1 is a possible D gene (6 bases). The CDR3 contains 16 residues. CDR1 is SQVTM and CDR2 is ANQGSEA in the germline V gene. V was cut by 1 base and J by 1 base, with 15 bases left in between. The CDR3 protein is CSVEAARGYGTDTQYF. CDR3 nucleotide sequence: TGCAGCGTTGAAGCAGCAAGGGGGTATGGCACAGATACGCAGTATTTT.

The chain joins TRBV6-5 to TRBJ2-7, with 8 positions matching TRBD1. The length of the CDR3 is 15 residues. CDR1 and CDR2 (germline): MNHEY, SVGAGI. V was clipped by 3 bases and J by 3 bases; unmatched bases: 7. The CDR3 coding sequence is TGTGCCAGCAGTTATGCTCAAGGACAGGGCTACGAGCAGTACTTC. Encoded protein: CASSYAQGQGYEQYF.

The chain has TRBV7-9 and TRBJ1-1; D gene unclear. The length of the CDR3 is 15 residues. The germline V and J ends were trimmed by 1 base and 0 bases, with 9 bases remaining between them. Germline V gene sequence: CDR1 SEHNR, CDR2 FQNEAQ (reference sequence). CDR3 DNA sequence: TGTGCCAGCAGCTTAGAGGGAGGGATGAACACTGAAGCTTTCTTT. Translated: CASSLEGGMNTEAFF. Combining the CDR3 with reference TRBV7-9 and TRBJ1-1 gives the whole variable domain DTGVSQNPRHKITKRGQNVTFRCDPISEHNRLYWYRQTLGQGPEFLTYFQNEAQLEKSRLLSDRFSAERPKGSFSTLEIQRTEQGDSAMYLCASSLEGGMNTEAFFGQGTRLTVV.

This sequence joins TRBV10-3 and TRBJ1-1; 7 bases agree with TRBD1. The V segment lost 6 bases and the J segment 2 bases; nucleotides outside the gene matches: 6. The germline V gene encodes CDR1 ENHRY and CDR2 SYGVKD. The CDR3 length is 14 residues. The DNA for the CDR3 is TGTGCCATCAGCCGGACAGGAGATAACACTGAAGCTTTCTTT. Its protein product is CAISRTGDNTEAFF.

This clone was detected only once. The rearrangement links TRBV9 to TRBJ2-2, with D possibly TRBD2 on 6 matching bases. CDR3 size: 16 residues. Trimming shortened V by 3 bases and J by 0 bases, and 12 bases separated the two germline ends. In germline, CDR1 is SGDLS, CDR2 YYNGEE. CDR3 nucleotides: TGTGCCAGCAGCGCCTCCGGGGGTACGAACACCGGGGAGCTGTTTTTT. This encodes CASSASGGTNTGELFF.

The chain employs TRBV5-4 and TRBJ2-3, with 11 bases lining up with TRBD2. Germline CDR1 reads SGHNT; CDR2 reads YYREEE (reference sequence). The length of the CDR3 is 17 residues. Trimming at V came to 0 bases and at J to 4 bases, leaving 7 bases not matched to a gene. In DNA, the CDR3 is TGTGCCAGCAGCTTGGCCGGACTAGCGGGTCCGCCAGATACGCAGTATTTT. Translating gives CASSLAGLAGPPDTQYF.

About this clone itself: Distinct nucleotide sequences in the sample also encode this CDR3. V is TRBV2 and J is TRBJ2-2; 12 positions agree with TRBD2. The CDR3 consists of 18 residues. V gave up 11 bases and J gave up 6 bases; unmatched junction bases: 19. Germline loops: CDR1 SNHLY, CDR2 FYNNEI. For the CDR3, the DNA is TGTGCCGCCAGGGGGCGGCTAGCGGGGGGGCCGGGTGCCGGGGAGCTGTTTTTT. This gives the protein CAARGRLAGGPGAGELFF.

The V gene is TRBV10-3, the J gene TRBJ1-6, with D unresolved. CDR1 is ENHRY and CDR2 is SYGVKD in the germline V gene. The CDR3 length is 14 residues. Trimming cost V 10 bases and J 5 bases, with 15 bases left between them. In DNA, the CDR3 is TGTGCCACCGCCGGGAAGGGTGATAATTCACCCCTCCACTTT. This encodes CATAGKGDNSPLHF.

There are many counts of this clone. The chain couples TRBV19 to TRBJ2-5, with a tentative D call TRBD1 (8 bases). The germline CDR1 and CDR2 sequences are LNHDA and SQIVND (reference sequence). The CDR3 has 14 amino acids. V dropped 5 bases and J dropped 4 bases, with 14 bases sitting between them. The CDR3 nucleotides read TGTGCCAGTAGTGCCTACAGGGGGGGAGAGACCCAGTACTTC. Protein product: CASSAYRGGETQYF.

This sequence joins TRBV5-1 and TRBJ2-5; TRBD1 matches 8 bases. Germline loops: CDR1 SGHRS, CDR2 YFSETQ. The CDR3 covers 14 residues. The V and J ends lost 3 bases and 5 bases, in that order; junction bases with no gene match: 6. CDR3 loop: CASSYGQGTETQYF. CDR3 in DNA: TGCGCCAGCAGCTATGGACAGGGTACGGAGACCCAGTACTTC. The variable domain in full, completed from reference TRBV5-1 and TRBJ2-5, reads KAGVTQTPRYLIKTRGQQVTLSCSPISGHRSVSWYQQTPGQGLQFLFEYFSETQRNKGNFPGRFSGRQFSNSRSEMNVSTLELGDSALYLCASSYGQGTETQYFGPGTRLLVL.

The genes are TRBV5-4 and TRBJ2-5, with D tentatively TRBD1 (6 bases). The V end was cut by 1 base, the J end by 7 bases, with 17 bases between. The V gene's germline CDR1 is SGHNT and CDR2 YYREEE (reference sequence). This CDR3 is 15 amino acids long. The CDR3 reads CASSLSGTPLGTQYF. CDR3 sequence (DNA): TGTGCCAGCAGCTTGTCCGGGACACCGTTAGGGACCCAGTACTTC. The full variable domain, with the rest looked up from reference TRBV5-4 and TRBJ2-5, is ETGVTQSPTHLIKTRGQQVTLRCSSQSGHNTVSWYQQALGQGPQFIFQYYREEENGRGNFPPRFSGLQFPNYSSELNVNALELDDSALYLCASSLSGTPLGTQYFGPGTRLLVL.

This clone was counted only a few times. V usage is TRBV3-1 (or the pseudogene TRBV3-2) and J usage is TRBJ1-2; perhaps TRBD1 as D (6 bases). The germline V and J ends were trimmed by 1 base and 1 base, with 7 bases remaining between them. The CDR3 extends over 14 amino acids. Germline CDR1 reads LGHDT; CDR2 reads YNNKEL (reference sequence). The CDR3 DNA follows: TGTGCCAGCAGCCAAGGGACAGTTAACTATGGCTACACCTTC. Its translation: CASSQGTVNYGYTF.

The CDR3 protein is CASKAPLAGGRDTQYF. Here the CDR3 DNA reads TGTGCCAGCAAGGCCCCCTTAGCGGGAGGGCGGGATACGCAGTATTTT. The chain is built from TRBV2 and TRBJ2-3, with 11 bases lining up with TRBD2. Germline CDR1 reads SNHLY; CDR2 reads FYNNEI. Trimming took 7 bases from V and 6 from J; bases not matched to a gene: 12. CDR3 length: 16 residues. Combining the CDR3 with reference TRBV2 and TRBJ2-3 gives the whole variable domain EPEVTQTPSHQVTQMGQEVILRCVPISNHLYFYWYRQILGQKVEFLVSFYNNEISEKSEIFDDQFSVERPDGSNFTLKIRSTKLEDSAMYFCASKAPLAGGRDTQYFGPGTRLTVL.

V and J are TRBV24-1 and TRBJ2-7; D is unclear. Per the germline V gene, CDR1 is KGHDR and CDR2 is SFDVKD. CDR3 length equals 13 residues. The germline V and J ends were trimmed by 5 bases and 2 bases, with 9 bases remaining between them. CDR3 region: CATSVQVPYEQYF. The DNA of the CDR3 is TGTGCCACCAGTGTCCAGGTGCCCTACGAGCAGTACTTC.

This clone was seen only once. The CDR3 here is CASSYMGQGAADTQYF. In DNA form, the CDR3 reads TGTGCCAGCAGTTACATGGGACAGGGGGCGGCAGATACGCAGTATTTT. The rearrangement links TRBV6-5 to TRBJ2-3, with 12 bases lining up with TRBD1. Germline CDR1 is MNHEY and CDR2 is SVGAGI. The CDR3 spans 16 residues. J was trimmed by 4 bases and V by 2 bases; bases with no gene match: 4.

The genes are TRBV5-1 and TRBJ2-5, with 8 positions matching TRBD2. The CDR3 length is 14 residues. Germline assignment: CDR1 SGHRS and CDR2 YFSETQ. V was pared by 4 bases and J by 1 base, with 3 bases of the junction left unmatched. The CDR3 DNA reads as TGCGCCAGCAGCACGGGAGGGGCCCAAGAGACCCAGTACTTC. Translated: CASSTGGAQETQYF.